Listed here is a single TCR beta chain. Germline CDR1 DFQATT, CDR2 SNEGSKA (reference sequence). This CDR3 contains 13 residues. V lost 3 bases and J lost 5, with 13 bases in between. These data belong to a study of blood T cell repertoires in COVID-19. Study as a whole: Acute-phase and convalescent COVID-19 samples originated in the United States, Italy and Spain.

In the original analysis: Counts of nucleated cells, estimated from reference gene primer amplification, were obtained. Sequencing was performed with immunoSEQ multiplex PCR; in TCRdb, only in-frame clones are kept and a portion is missing. V, J and clone size were drawn from that table, and D and trimming were deduced from the DNA. This table has over 150,000 clones, 87% appearing once. The receptor was derived from a woman aged 55-69 years who had recovered from COVID-19. The V call is TRBV20-1, the J call TRBJ2-5; D gene unclear. Source material: peripheral blood. For the CDR3, the DNA is TGCAGTGCTAGTGATCCTAACGGGGAGACCCAGTACTTC. Encoded protein: CSASDPNGETQYF.